The clone carrying this T cell receptor (beta chain) was seen only a few times. Its antigen is currently unknown. Investigators prepared the TCR beta libraries by applying iRepertoire HTBI primers and Arm-PCR of CDR3 regions. TCRdb analysed the multiplex PCR reads with MiXCR anew, one entry per CDR3 protein. The sample has 300,000 to 500,000 distinct CDR3 sequences, roughly 20% seen once. Trimming cost V 6 bases and J 2 bases; bases outside gene matches: 5. CDR1 is SQVTM, CDR2 ANQGSEA, per germline. This CDR3 has 13 amino acids. These data belong to a study of regulatory T cells in long-lasting Graves disease. Study-wide results and caveats: Persistent Graves' patients had lower TCR diversity than newly diagnosed ones.

The time point is: persistent/refractory GD, antithyroid drugs over 5 years with positive TRAb. From RNA extracted from PBMCs, the TCR library was made. This sequence was found in a female donor with Graves disease. The chain joins TRBV29-1 to TRBJ2-7, with 9 nucleotides matching TRBD1. The sequencing here drew on peripheral blood mononuclear cells (PBMCs), taken when the disease was refractory, from a patient treated with antithyroid drugs. CDR3 sequence: CSVRDRETYEQYF. DNA for the CDR3: TGCAGCGTACGGGACAGGGAAACCTACGAGCAGTACTTC.